This T cell receptor beta chain was identified in a study of control samples from healthy donors and cancer patients. The assay was immunoSEQ multiplex PCR, and TCRdb's table has in-frame clones only and misses some. The data hold about 120,000 clones, with 92% observed a single time. This clone showed up just a few times. Trimming cost V 6 bases and J 7 bases, with 18 bases left between them. This CDR3 spans 14 amino acids. Germline V gene data show CDR1 as SNHLY and CDR2 as FYNNEI. The sequence was obtained from a man between 18 and 35 years old in good health. The sample comprised blood. V is TRBV2 and J is TRBJ1-1, with D possibly matching TRBD1 (5 bases). CDR3 sequence: CASRTNINGGEAFF. The CDR3 nucleotides read TGTGCCAGCAGGACAAACATAAACGGGGGTGAAGCTTTCTTT.